Presented here are 10 T cell receptor beta chains from one specimen sequenced in a study of OX40 agonist ivuxolimab in advanced cancers. Repertoires were generated with immunoSEQ multiplex PCR, while TCRdb's copy carries only in-frame clones and drops some. The profile shows 120,000 or so clones, approximately 92% of them singletons. The sequencing used CD4+ or CD8+ T cells sorted from blood, collected in a trial of the OX40 agonist ivuxolimab. The receptor source for this set is an adult with an advanced solid tumor such as melanoma, head and neck, liver or kidney cancer.

The rearrangement joins TRBV19 to TRBJ1-5; D remains unclear. Trimming pared 10 bases from V and 3 bases from J, leaving 16 bases between. The CDR3 has 14 amino acids. Germline CDR1 is LNHDA and CDR2 is SQIVND (reference sequence). Written as DNA, the CDR3 is TGTGCCACCCAGACAAGCTATAACAATCAGCCCCAGCATTTT. Translation: CATQTSYNNQPQHF. Looking up the rest from reference TRBV19 and TRBJ1-5 gives the full variable domain: DGGITQSPKYLFRKEGQNVTLSCEQNLNHDAMYWYRQDPGQGLRLIYYSQIVNDFQKGDIAEGYSVSREKKESFPLTVTSAQKNPTAFYLCATQTSYNNQPQHFGDGTRLSIL.

The rearrangement links TRBV27 to TRBJ1-1; 7 bases match TRBD1. There are 13 residues in the CDR3. The V gene's germline CDR1 is MNHEY and CDR2 SMNVEV (reference sequence). J was trimmed by 9 bases and V by 6 bases; bases with no gene match: 10. CDR3 loop: CASSSVGGVQAFF. In DNA form, the CDR3 reads TGTGCCAGCAGCTCCGTAGGGGGCGTTCAAGCTTTCTTT.

The chain links TRBV2 to TRBJ2-3; TRBD1 aligns across 7 bases. The CDR3 extends over 12 amino acids. Trimming cost V 6 bases and J 6 bases; bases outside gene matches: 3. From germline, CDR1 is SNHLY and CDR2 FYNNEI. CDR3 coding DNA: TGTGCCAGCAGCCGACAGGGTGATACGCAGTATTTT. Its translation: CASSRQGDTQYF. The full variable domain, rest sourced from reference TRBV2 and TRBJ2-3, is EPEVTQTPSHQVTQMGQEVILRCVPISNHLYFYWYRQILGQKVEFLVSFYNNEISEKSEIFDDQFSVERPDGSNFTLKIRSTKLEDSAMYFCASSRQGDTQYFGPGTRLTVL.

The rearrangement joins TRBV18 to TRBJ1-2, with TRBD1 identical over 10 bases. From germline, CDR1 is KGHSH and CDR2 LQKENI. The J segment lost 4 bases and the V segment lost 3 bases, leaving 8 bases of the junction unmatched. The CDR3 spans 16 residues. CDR3 residues: CASSPSGQGVFYGYTF. The CDR3 DNA reads as TGTGCCAGCTCACCCTCTGGACAGGGGGTTTTCTATGGCTACACCTTC.

This chain uses TRBV30 with TRBJ2-3; possibly TRBD1 or TRBD2 for D (5 bases each). V lost 3 bases to trimming and J lost 4 bases, with 8 bases between them. The CDR3 spans 12 residues. The germline gives CDR1 GTSNPN, CDR2 SVGIG (reference sequence). CDR3 residues: CAWSMGADTQYF. DNA of the CDR3: TGTGCCTGGAGCATGGGGGCAGATACGCAGTATTTT.

The chain couples TRBV5-4 to TRBJ1-2; D call uncertain. The germline V gene has CDR1 SGHNT and CDR2 YYREEE (reference sequence). The CDR3 spans 12 residues. Trimming shortened V by 0 bases and J by 8 bases, and 8 bases separated the two germline ends. The CDR3 nucleotides are TGTGCCAGCAGCTTGGCAGGAAGGGGCTACACCTTC. Protein: CASSLAGRGYTF.

This rearrangement joins TRBV30 to TRBJ1-1, with 8 nucleotides matching TRBD1. There are 14 residues in the CDR3. From germline, CDR1 is GTSNPN and CDR2 SVGIG (reference sequence). V shed 0 bases and J 1 base; nucleotides not matched to a gene: 1. In DNA form, the CDR3 reads TGTGCCTGGAGTGTAGGGACAGGGAACACTGAAGCTTTCTTT. Its protein is CAWSVGTGNTEAFF.

The chain is built from TRBV7-3 and TRBJ2-3; TRBD2 is a possible D gene (5 bases). The CDR3 length is 16 residues. V was pared by 3 bases and J by 0 bases, with 13 bases between. Germline CDR1 and CDR2: SGHTA and FQGTGA. The CDR3 sequence: CASSFEIGVSTDTQYF. CDR3 nucleotides: TGTGCCAGCAGCTTCGAAATCGGGGTTAGCACAGATACGCAGTATTTT.

The V and J genes are TRBV10-1 and TRBJ1-6; D possibly corresponds to TRBD1 (5 bases). V was pared by 4 bases and J by 10 bases, with 8 bases between. Germline assignment: CDR1 WNHNN and CDR2 SYGVQD (reference sequence). CDR3 length: 12 residues. The DNA for the CDR3 is TGCGCCAGCAGTGTGGGGGAATCACCCCTCCACTTT. Translation: CASSVGESPLHF.

This chain connects TRBV18 to TRBJ2-5; the D gene could be TRBD1 or TRBD2 (5 bases each). The CDR3 spans 16 residues. The V end lost 3 bases, the J end lost 3 bases, and 17 bases lay between the germline ends. CDR1 and CDR2 from the germline V gene are KGHSH and LQKENI. This chain's CDR3 is CASSPAFRGVEETQYF. CDR3 DNA sequence: TGTGCCAGCTCACCCGCGTTTCGAGGGGTGGAAGAGACCCAGTACTTC.